One sample yielded the 12 T cell receptor beta chains listed below, sequenced in a study of T-cell memory formation after mild COVID-19. TCRdb ran MiXCR on the 5' RACE reads and lists one entry per CDR3 protein. The data hold some 340,000 distinct CDR3 sequences, with 10% to 15% observed a single time. Sequenced material: PBMCs or a T cell subset sorted from them (not recorded which). Receptors originate from a man between 18 and 35 years old who had mild COVID-19 (a few samples of this study predate the infection). Cell type and time point are not known.

This clonotype has more than one count but fewer than ten. The chain links TRBV6-2 or TRBV6-3 to TRBJ2-7; the D gene is possibly TRBD2 (5 bases). Germline CDR1 reads MNHEY; CDR2 reads SVGEGT. The CDR3 has 14 amino acids. Between the trimmed V and J ends, which lost 1 base and 5 bases, there was a span of 12 bases. In DNA form, the CDR3 reads TGTGCCAGCAGTTACTGGACGGGGTCGGACGAGCAGTACTTC. Amino acids: CASSYWTGSDEQYF.

The chain couples TRBV13 to TRBJ2-7; D perhaps matches TRBD1 (6 bases). Germline CDR1 PRHDT, CDR2 FYEKMQ (reference sequence). The V end was cut by 5 bases, the J end by 5 bases, with 13 bases between. This CDR3 has 13 amino acids. The CDR3 protein is CASSHRAWDEQYF. As DNA, the CDR3 is TGTGCCAGCAGCCACAGGGCTTGGGACGAGCAGTACTTC.

The sample holds a few counts of this clonotype. The CDR3: CAWSVTGESYNEQFF. The CDR3 DNA reads TGTGCCTGGAGTGTAACAGGGGAGTCCTACAATGAGCAGTTCTTC. The genes are TRBV30 and TRBJ2-1, with 7 bases fitting TRBD1. This CDR3 comprises 15 residues. V lost 0 bases to trimming and J lost 1 base; unmatched junction nucleotides: 3. Germline values: CDR1 GTSNPN, CDR2 SVGIG (reference sequence).

This chain joins TRBV12-3 or TRBV12-4 and TRBJ2-2; the D gene is possibly TRBD2 (6 bases). V was shortened by 3 bases and J by 5 bases, with 13 bases between the two germline ends. CDR3 length: 15 residues. The CDR3 here is CASSLLTSKTGELFF. The CDR3 region has the DNA TGTGCCAGCAGTTTGTTGACTAGTAAAACCGGGGAGCTGTTTTTT.

This clonotype turned up a few times. The chain is built from TRBV12-3 or TRBV12-4 and TRBJ1-1, with D maybe TRBD1 (5 bases). The CDR3 is made up of 11 amino acids. Trimming cost V 6 bases and J 8 bases, with 10 bases left between them. CDR3 loop: CASSHRTEAFF. For the CDR3, the DNA is TGTGCCAGCAGCCACAGGACAGAAGCTTTCTTT.

The J gene is TRBJ1-4, the V gene TRBV7-8, with D tentatively TRBD1 (5 bases). The ends were cut back, 1 base at V and 8 bases at J, with 11 bases in the middle. CDR1 and CDR2 (germline): SGHVS, FQNEAQ. The CDR3 extends over 14 amino acids. The CDR3 reads CASSLVRGIEKLFF. CDR3 in DNA: TGTGCCAGCAGCTTAGTCCGGGGGATAGAAAAACTGTTTTTT.

V gene TRBV18 combines with J gene TRBJ1-1; no definite D call. The germline V gene has CDR1 KGHSH and CDR2 LQKENI. This CDR3 region has 12 residues. Trimming removed 4 bases from V and 1 base from J, with 4 bases in between. The CDR3 reads CASSRPNTEAFF. CDR3 nucleotide sequence: TGTGCCAGCTCACGACCGAACACTGAAGCTTTCTTT. Full variable domain (outside the CDR3, taken from reference TRBV18 and TRBJ1-1): NAGVMQNPRHLVRRRGQEARLRCSPMKGHSHVYWYRQLPEEGLKFMVYLQKENIIDESGMPKERFSAEFPKEGPSILRIQQVVRGDSAAYFCASSRPNTEAFFGQGTRLTVV.

Only a few counts were recorded for this clonotype. The V and J genes are TRBV6-2 or TRBV6-3 and TRBJ1-5; D is perhaps TRBD1 (6 bases). The CDR3 is made up of 14 amino acids. Looked up from germline, CDR1 is MNHEY and CDR2 is SVGEGT. Trimming stripped 1 base from V and 4 bases from J, with 8 bases between. The chain's CDR3 is CASSYFRGNQPQHF. DNA of the CDR3: TGTGCCAGCAGTTACTTCAGGGGTAATCAGCCCCAGCATTTT.

This clonotype was observed a handful of times. The chain links TRBV12-3 or TRBV12-4 to TRBJ1-3; possible D gene TRBD1, 5 bases. V shed 8 bases and J shed 4 bases, with 15 bases lying between them. This CDR3 contains 14 residues. CDR3 nucleotides: TGTGCCAGCCGGGGCCCTTTGGAAGGAAACACCATATATTTT. Translated, it gives CASRGPLEGNTIYF.

This clonotype was observed a few times. As DNA, the CDR3 is TGTGCCAGCTCACCCCTGACAGGGGGCCGGGGCGAGCAGTACGTC. Its translation: CASSPLTGGRGEQYV. The genes are TRBV18 and TRBJ2-7; 10 nucleotides align to TRBD1. This CDR3 spans 15 amino acids. Germline CDR1 reads KGHSH; CDR2 reads LQKENI. V lost 3 bases, J lost 6 bases, and 8 bases stayed unmatched.

This clonotype was observed a few times. The chain is built from TRBV7-9 and TRBJ1-1; D perhaps matches TRBD1 (5 bases). Per the germline V gene, CDR1 is SEHNR and CDR2 is FQNEAQ (reference sequence). Trimming took off 3 bases at V and 1 base at J, with 21 bases between the two ends. This CDR3 contains 18 residues. CDR3 bases: TGTGCCAGCAGCTTTTCAGGACCATCAGGGACTCGGAACACTGAAGCTTTCTTT. Translating it yields CASSFSGPSGTRNTEAFF.

J is TRBJ2-3 and V is TRBV29-1; 9 bases map to TRBD2. CDR1 and CDR2 (germline): SQVTM, ANQGSEA. The junction had 8 bases not matched to a gene; V was cut back by 2 bases and J by 2 bases. This CDR3 has 16 residues. As DNA, the CDR3 is TGCAGCGTTGAAACGGGACTAGCTATAGCCACAGATACGCAGTATTTT. This codes for CSVETGLAIATDTQYF.